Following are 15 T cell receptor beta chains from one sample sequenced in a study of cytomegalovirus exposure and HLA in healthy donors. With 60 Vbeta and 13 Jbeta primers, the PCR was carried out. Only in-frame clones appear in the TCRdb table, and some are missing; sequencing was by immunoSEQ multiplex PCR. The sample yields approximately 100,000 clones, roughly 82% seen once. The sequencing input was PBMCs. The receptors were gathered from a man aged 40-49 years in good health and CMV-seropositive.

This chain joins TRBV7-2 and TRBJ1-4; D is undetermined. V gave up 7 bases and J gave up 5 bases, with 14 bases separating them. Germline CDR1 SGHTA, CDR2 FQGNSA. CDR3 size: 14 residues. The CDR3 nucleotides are TGTGCCAGCACCGCTAGAGAGAGAAATGAAAAACTGTTTTTT. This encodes CASTARERNEKLFF.

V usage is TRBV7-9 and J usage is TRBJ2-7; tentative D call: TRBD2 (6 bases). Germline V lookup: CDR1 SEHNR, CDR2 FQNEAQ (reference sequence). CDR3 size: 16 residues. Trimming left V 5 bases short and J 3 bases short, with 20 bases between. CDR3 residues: CASSPEERGSFYEQYF. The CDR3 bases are TGTGCCAGCAGCCCTGAGGAACGGGGGTCTTTCTACGAGCAGTACTTC.

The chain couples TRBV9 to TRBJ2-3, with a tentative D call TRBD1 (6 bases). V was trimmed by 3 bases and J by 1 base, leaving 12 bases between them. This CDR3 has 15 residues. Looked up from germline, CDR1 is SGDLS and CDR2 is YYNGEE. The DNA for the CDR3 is TGTGCCAGCAGCGCCGCCAGGGGAGGCACAGATACGCAGTATTTT. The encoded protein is CASSAARGGTDTQYF. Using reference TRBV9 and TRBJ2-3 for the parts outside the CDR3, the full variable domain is DSGVTQTPKHLITATGQRVTLRCSPRSGDLSVYWYQQSLDQGLQFLIQYYNGEERAKGNILERFSAQQFPDLHSELNLSSLELGDSALYFCASSAARGGTDTQYFGPGTRLTVL.

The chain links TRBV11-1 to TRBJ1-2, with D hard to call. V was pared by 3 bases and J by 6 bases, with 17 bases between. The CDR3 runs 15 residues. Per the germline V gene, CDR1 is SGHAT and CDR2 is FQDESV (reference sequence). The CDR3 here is CASSFGSGERDGYTF. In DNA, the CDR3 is TGTGCCAGCAGCTTCGGAAGCGGGGAGAGGGATGGCTACACCTTC.

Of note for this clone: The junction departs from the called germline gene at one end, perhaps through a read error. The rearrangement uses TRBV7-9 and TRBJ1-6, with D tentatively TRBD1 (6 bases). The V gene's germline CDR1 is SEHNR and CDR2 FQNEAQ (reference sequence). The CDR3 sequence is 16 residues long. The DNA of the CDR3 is TGTTCCAGCAGCTCCATCGCGGCAGGGGTTTTTTCACCCCTCCACTTT. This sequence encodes CSSSSIAAGVFSPLHF.

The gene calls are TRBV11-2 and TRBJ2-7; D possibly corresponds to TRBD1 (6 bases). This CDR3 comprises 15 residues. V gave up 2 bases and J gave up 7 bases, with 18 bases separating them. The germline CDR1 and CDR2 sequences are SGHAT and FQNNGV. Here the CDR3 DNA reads TGTGCCAGCAGCTTAAAAACGGGACACCCCCAGGAGCAGTACTTC. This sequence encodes CASSLKTGHPQEQYF.

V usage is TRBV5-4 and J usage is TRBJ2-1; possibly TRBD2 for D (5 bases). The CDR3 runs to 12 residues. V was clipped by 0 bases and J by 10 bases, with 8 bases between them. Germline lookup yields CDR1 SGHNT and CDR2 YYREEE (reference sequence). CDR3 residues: CASSLAGKEQFF. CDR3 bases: TGTGCCAGCAGCTTGGCGGGGAAGGAGCAGTTCTTC.

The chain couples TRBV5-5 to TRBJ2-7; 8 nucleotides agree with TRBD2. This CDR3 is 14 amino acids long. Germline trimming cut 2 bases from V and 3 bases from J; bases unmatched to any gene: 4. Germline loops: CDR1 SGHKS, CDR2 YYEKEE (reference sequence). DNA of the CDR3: TGTGCCAGCAGCTTCGGGGGGGGCTACTACGAGCAGTACTTC. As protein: CASSFGGGYYEQYF.

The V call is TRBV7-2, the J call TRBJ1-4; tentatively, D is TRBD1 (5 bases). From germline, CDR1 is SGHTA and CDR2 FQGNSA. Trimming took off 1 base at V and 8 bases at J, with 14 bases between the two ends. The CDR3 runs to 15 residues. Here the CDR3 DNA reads TGTGCCAGCAGCTTAGGTGGTTCGGGGGGGGAAAAACTGTTTTTT. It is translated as CASSLGGSGGEKLFF.

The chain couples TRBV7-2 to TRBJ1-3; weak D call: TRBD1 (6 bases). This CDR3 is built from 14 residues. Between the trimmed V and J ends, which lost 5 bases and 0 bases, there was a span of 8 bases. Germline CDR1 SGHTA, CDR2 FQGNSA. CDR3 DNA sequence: TGTGCCAGCAGCCGGGACAACTCTGGAAACACCATATATTTT. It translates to CASSRDNSGNTIYF.

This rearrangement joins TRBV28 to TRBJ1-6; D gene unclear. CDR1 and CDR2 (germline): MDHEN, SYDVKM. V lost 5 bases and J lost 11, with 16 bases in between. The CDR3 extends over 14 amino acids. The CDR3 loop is CASSPGTGSPPLHF. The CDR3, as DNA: TGTGCCAGCAGTCCCGGCACGGGTTCTCCACCCCTCCACTTT.

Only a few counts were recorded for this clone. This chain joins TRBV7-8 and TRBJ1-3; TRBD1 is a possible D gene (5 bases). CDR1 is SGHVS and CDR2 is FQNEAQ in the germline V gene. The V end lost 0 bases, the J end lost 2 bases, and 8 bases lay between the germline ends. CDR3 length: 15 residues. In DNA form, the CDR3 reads TGTGCCAGCAGCTTAGCGCGGGGGACTGGAAACACCATATATTTT. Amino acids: CASSLARGTGNTIYF.

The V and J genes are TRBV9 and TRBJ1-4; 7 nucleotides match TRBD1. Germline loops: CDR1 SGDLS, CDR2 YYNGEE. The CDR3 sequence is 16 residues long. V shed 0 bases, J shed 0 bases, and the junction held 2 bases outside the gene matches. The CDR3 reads CASSVEGGATNEKLFF. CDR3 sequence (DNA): TGTGCCAGCAGCGTAGAAGGGGGCGCAACTAATGAAAAACTGTTTTTT.

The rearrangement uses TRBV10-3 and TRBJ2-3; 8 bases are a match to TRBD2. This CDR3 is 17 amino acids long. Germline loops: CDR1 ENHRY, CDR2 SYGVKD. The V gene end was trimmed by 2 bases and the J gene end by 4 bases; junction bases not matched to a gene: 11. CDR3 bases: TGTGCCATCAGTGAGCCCCGGGGGGCGGGGGGACCAGATACGCAGTATTTT. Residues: CAISEPRGAGGPDTQYF.

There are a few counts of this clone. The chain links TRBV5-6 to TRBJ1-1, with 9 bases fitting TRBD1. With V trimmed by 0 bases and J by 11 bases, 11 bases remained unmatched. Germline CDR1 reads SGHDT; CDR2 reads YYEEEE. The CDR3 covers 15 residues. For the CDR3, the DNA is TGTGCCAGCAGCTTGGGGCCGGGACAGGGAGGTGTTGCTTTCTTT. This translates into CASSLGPGQGGVAFF.